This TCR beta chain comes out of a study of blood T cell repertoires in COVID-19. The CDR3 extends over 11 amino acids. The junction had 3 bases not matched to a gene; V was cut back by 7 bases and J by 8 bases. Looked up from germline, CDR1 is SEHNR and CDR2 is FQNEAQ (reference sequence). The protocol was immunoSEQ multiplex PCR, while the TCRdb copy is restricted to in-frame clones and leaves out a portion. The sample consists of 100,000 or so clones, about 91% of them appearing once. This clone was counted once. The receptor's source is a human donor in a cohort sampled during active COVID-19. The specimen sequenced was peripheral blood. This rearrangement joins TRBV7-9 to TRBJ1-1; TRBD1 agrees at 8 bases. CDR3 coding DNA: TGTGCCAGCATTCGGACAGGGGAAGCTTTCTTT. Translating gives CASIRTGEAFF.